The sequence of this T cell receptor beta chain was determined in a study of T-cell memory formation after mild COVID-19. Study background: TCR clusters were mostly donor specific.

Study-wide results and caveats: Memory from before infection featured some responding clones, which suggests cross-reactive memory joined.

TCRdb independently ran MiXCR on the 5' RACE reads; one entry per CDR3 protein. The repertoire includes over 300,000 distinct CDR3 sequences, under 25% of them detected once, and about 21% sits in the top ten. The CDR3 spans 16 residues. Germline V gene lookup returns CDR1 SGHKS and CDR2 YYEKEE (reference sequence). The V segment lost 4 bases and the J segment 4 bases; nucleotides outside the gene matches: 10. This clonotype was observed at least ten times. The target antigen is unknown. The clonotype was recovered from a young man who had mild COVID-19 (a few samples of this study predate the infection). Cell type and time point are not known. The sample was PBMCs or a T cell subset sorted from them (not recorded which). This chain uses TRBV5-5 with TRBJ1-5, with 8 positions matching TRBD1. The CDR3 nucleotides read TGTGCCAGCAGCGCGACAGGGGTGAGGTGGAATCAGCCCCAGCATTTT. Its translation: CASSATGVRWNQPQHF.